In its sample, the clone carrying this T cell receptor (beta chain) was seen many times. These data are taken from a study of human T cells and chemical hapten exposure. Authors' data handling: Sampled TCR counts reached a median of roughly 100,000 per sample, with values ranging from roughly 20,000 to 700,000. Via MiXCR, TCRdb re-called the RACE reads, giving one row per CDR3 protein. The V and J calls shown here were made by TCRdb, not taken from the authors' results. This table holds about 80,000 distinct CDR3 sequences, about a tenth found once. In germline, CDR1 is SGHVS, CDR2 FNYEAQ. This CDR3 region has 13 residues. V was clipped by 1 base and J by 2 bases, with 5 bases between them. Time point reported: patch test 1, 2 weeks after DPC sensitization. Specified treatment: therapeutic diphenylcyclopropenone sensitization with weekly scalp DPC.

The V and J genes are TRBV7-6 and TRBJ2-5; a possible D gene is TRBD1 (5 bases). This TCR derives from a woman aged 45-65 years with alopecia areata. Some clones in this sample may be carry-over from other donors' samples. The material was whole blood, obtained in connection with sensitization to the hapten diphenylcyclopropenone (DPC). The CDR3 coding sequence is TGTGCCAGCAGCTTAGGACAGCAAGAGACCCAGTACTTC. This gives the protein CASSLGQQETQYF.